Listed below are T cell receptor beta chains from one sample, sequenced in a study of OX40 agonist ivuxolimab in advanced cancers. The assay was immunoSEQ multiplex PCR, and TCRdb's table has in-frame clones only and misses some. The sample shows about 45,000 clones, 85% to 95% of them seen only once. Specimen: CD4+ or CD8+ T cells sorted from blood, collected in a trial of the OX40 agonist ivuxolimab. These receptors all come from an adult with an advanced solid tumor such as melanoma, head and neck, liver or kidney cancer. Each CDR3 is given with its conserved first and last residue. The D gene is left open where the match is weak. Not every row has a clone size; where given, it reads once, few, many or a size class.

d_gene	len	v_gene	j_gene	abundance	CDR3aa	CDR3nt
TRBD1	14	TRBV7-2	TRBJ2-3	-	CASRAGQGTDTQYF	TGTGCCAGCAGAGCGGGACAGGGGACGGATACGCAGTATTTT
TRBD1	13	TRBV30	TRBJ2-7	-	CAFSGQGYYEQYF	TGTGCCTTCTCGGGACAGGGTTACTACGAGCAGTACTTC
-	14	TRBV13	TRBJ2-7	-	CASSPPLTGYEQYF	TGTGCCAGCAGCCCCCCTTTGACTGGCTACGAGCAGTACTTC
TRBD1	15	TRBV7-3	TRBJ2-7	-	CASSPSGTGYYEQYF	TGTGCCAGCAGCCCCAGCGGGACAGGGTATTACGAGCAGTACTTC
-	10	TRBV20-1	TRBJ2-3	-	CSARTDTQYF	TGCAGTGCTAGAACAGATACGCAGTATTTT
-	16	TRBV2	TRBJ2-3	-	CASSEASSASTDTQYF	TGTGCCAGCAGTGAAGCGTCTAGCGCTAGCACAGATACGCAGTATTTT
-	13	TRBV9	TRBJ2-7	-	CASSASPGTEQYF	TGTGCCAGCAGCGCGTCTCCAGGAACCGAGCAGTACTTC
TRBD2	18	TRBV11-2	TRBJ2-1	-	CASSLVPLAGAPDTEQFF	TGTGCCAGCAGCTTAGTTCCCCTAGCGGGAGCCCCGGACACTGAGCAGTTCTTC
-	16	TRBV4-1	TRBJ1-1	-	CASSQAAAVLNTEAFF	TGCGCCAGCAGCCAAGCGGCGGCAGTATTGAACACTGAAGCTTTCTTT
-	14	TRBV5-4	TRBJ2-7	-	CASSFGTERWEQYF	TGTGCCAGCAGCTTTGGGACCGAAAGATGGGAGCAGTACTTC
TRBD2	15	TRBV7-6	TRBJ2-7	-	CASSLGSAGDYEQYF	TGTGCCAGCAGCTTGGGATCAGCGGGGGACTACGAGCAGTACTTC
-	12	TRBV5-3	TRBJ2-5	-	CARSLHQETQYF	TGTGCCAGAAGCTTGCACCAAGAGACCCAGTACTTC
TRBD2	17	TRBV4-3	TRBJ2-1	-	CASSHRGGTSGNNEQFF	TGCGCCAGCAGCCATAGGGGCGGGACTAGCGGGAACAATGAGCAGTTCTTC
-	11	TRBV7-9	TRBJ2-1	-	CASSFGPGQFF	-
TRBD1	14	TRBV6-4	TRBJ1-1	few	CASSPGGLRTEAFF	TGTGCCAGCAGCCCAGGGGGCTTACGCACTGAAGCTTTCTTT
-	16	TRBV7-3	TRBJ1-2	once	CASSLTEGSGDHGYTF	TGTGCCAGCAGCTTAACGGAGGGCTCCGGGGATCATGGCTACACCTTC
-	14	TRBV6-6	TRBJ2-1	-	CATVGVFQNNEQFF	TGTGCCACGGTCGGGGTCTTTCAGAACAATGAGCAGTTCTTC
TRBD1	13	TRBV29-1	TRBJ2-1	-	CSVEGQGYNEQFF	TGCAGCGTTGAAGGACAGGGTTACAATGAGCAGTTCTTC
-	17	TRBV4-3	TRBJ2-7	-	CASSQVLVIDPPYEQYF	TGCGCCAGCAGCCAAGTATTGGTGATAGACCCCCCCTACGAGCAGTACTTC
-	13	TRBV9	TRBJ2-1	-	CASSRTGSDEQFF	TGTGCCAGCAGCAGGACCGGGAGCGATGAGCAGTTCTTC
TRBD2	16	TRBV7-9	TRBJ2-3	-	CASSPLTSGRADTQYF	TGTGCCAGCAGCCCGTTGACTAGCGGGAGAGCAGATACGCAGTATTTT
-	14	TRBV29-1	TRBJ2-1	-	CSVEDLNGYNEQFF	TGCAGCGTTGAAGACCTCAACGGCTACAATGAGCAGTTCTTC
-	13	TRBV6-6	TRBJ2-7	-	CASSYAGRYEQYF	TGTGCCAGCAGCTACGCCGGGCGGTACGAGCAGTACTTC
TRBD2	15	TRBV13	TRBJ2-5	-	CASSLEREGRETQYF	TGTGCCAGCAGCTTAGAGCGGGAGGGCCGTGAGACCCAGTACTTC
-	15	TRBV9	TRBJ2-3	-	CASSVETNPTDTQYF	TGTGCCAGCAGCGTAGAGACAAACCCCACAGATACGCAGTATTTT
TRBD1	15	TRBV7-9	TRBJ2-3	once	CASSPRTGSTDTQYF	TGTGCCAGCAGTCCCCGGACAGGGAGCACAGATACGCAGTATTTT
TRBD2	19	TRBV9	TRBJ2-7	-	CASSGRPGTSGRSSYEQYF	TGTGCCAGCAGTGGTCGTCCCGGGACTAGCGGGAGGAGCTCCTACGAGCAGTACTTC
TRBD2	21	TRBV28	TRBJ2-7	-	CASSWLLPGTSAVGETYEQYF	TGTGCCAGCAGTTGGCTCCTTCCCGGGACTAGTGCAGTGGGGGAGACCTACGAGCAGTACTTC
-	12	TRBV27	TRBJ1-2	once	CAILHTFYGYTF	TGTGCCATCCTACACACTTTCTATGGCTACACCTTC
TRBD1	18	TRBV2	TRBJ2-1	-	CASRTNDRADLGYNEQFF	TGTGCCAGCAGAACGAATGACAGGGCCGACCTCGGTTACAATGAGCAGTTCTTC
-	11	TRBV23-1	TRBJ2-3	-	CASSRAPTQYF	TGCGCCAGCAGTCGAGCCCCTACGCAGTATTTT
TRBD1	16	TRBV10-2	TRBJ1-4	-	CASSSFSGTADEKLFF	TGCGCCAGCAGTTCTTTCTCCGGGACAGCCGATGAAAAACTGTTTTTT
TRBD1	16	TRBV7-3	TRBJ1-1	-	CASSASQGALDTEAFF	TGTGCCAGCAGCGCCTCACAGGGGGCGCTGGACACTGAAGCTTTCTTT
-	15	TRBV11-2	TRBJ2-7	-	CASSLYQGPSYEQYF	TGTGCCAGCAGCTTATATCAGGGACCTTCCTACGAGCAGTACTTC
-	15	TRBV27	TRBJ1-3	-	CASSLVYPSGNTIYF	TGTGCCAGCAGTTTAGTATATCCCTCTGGAAACACCATATATTTT
TRBD1	14	TRBV6-5	TRBJ1-6	-	CASSSTGSFSPLHF	TGTGCCAGCAGTTCGACAGGGTCCTTTTCACCCCTCCACTTT
-	14	TRBV15	TRBJ2-5	-	CATSRAGSVETQYF	TGTGCCACCAGCAGAGCGGGCAGTGTGGAGACCCAGTACTTC
-	16	TRBV4-2	TRBJ2-2	-	CASSQERWNPSGELFF	TGTGCCAGCAGCCAAGAGAGGTGGAACCCCTCCGGGGAGCTGTTTTTT
-	18	TRBV19	TRBJ1-5	-	CASSIEVPRHNSNQPQHF	TGTGCCAGTAGTATAGAGGTCCCGCGACACAATAGCAATCAGCCCCAGCATTTT
TRBD2	15	TRBV5-8	TRBJ2-2	-	CASSPGTTNTGELFF	TGTGCCAGCAGCCCTGGGACTACCAACACCGGGGAGCTGTTTTTT
TRBD1	18	TRBV11-3	TRBJ2-2	-	CASSSAWAGTGNTGELFF	TGTGCCAGCAGCTCCGCTTGGGCGGGGACAGGAAACACCGGGGAGCTGTTTTTT
TRBD2	16	TRBV5-1	TRBJ2-7	few	CASSLEPGRGDDEQYF	TGCGCCAGCAGCTTGGAACCGGGCCGGGGGGACGACGAGCAGTACTTC
-	13	TRBV4-2	TRBJ2-7	-	CASSQDLGNEQYF	TGTGCCAGCAGCCAAGATCTCGGGAACGAGCAGTACTTC
-	16	TRBV18	TRBJ2-3	-	CASSPSWTVQGDTQYF	TGTGCCAGCTCACCCTCTTGGACGGTCCAAGGAGATACGCAGTATTTT
-	17	TRBV11-3	TRBJ2-7	-	CASSLARSGPASYEQYF	TGTGCCAGCAGCTTAGCCCGATCGGGCCCCGCGTCCTACGAGCAGTACTTC
-	14	TRBV9	TRBJ2-7	-	CASSVEAGADEQYF	TGTGCCAGCAGCGTAGAGGCGGGGGCGGACGAGCAGTACTTC
-	12	TRBV30	TRBJ1-1	-	CAWSEGNTEAFF	TGTGCCTGGAGTGAAGGAAACACTGAAGCTTTCTTT
TRBD1	15	TRBV19	TRBJ1-4	-	CASSIWGQGREKLFF	TGTGCCAGTAGTATATGGGGACAGGGTAGAGAAAAACTGTTTTTT
TRBD2	19	TRBV7-3	TRBJ2-7	-	CASSPRLGTSGREPYEQYF	TGTGCCAGCAGCCCGCGACTTGGGACTAGCGGGAGGGAGCCCTACGAGCAGTACTTC
TRBD1	19	TRBV30	TRBJ1-1	-	CAWRIKGAQMGNVNTEAFF	TGTGCCTGGAGGATTAAGGGGGCGCAGATGGGAAACGTGAACACTGAAGCTTTCTTT
TRBD1	15	TRBV27	TRBJ2-1	-	CASSLGDSSYNEQFF	TGTGCCAGCAGTCTAGGGGACAGCTCCTACAATGAGCAGTTCTTC
TRBD1	16	TRBV29-1	TRBJ2-2	-	CSVESSDRGNTGELFF	TGCAGCGTTGAATCTTCGGACAGGGGGAACACCGGGGAGCTGTTTTTT
-	14	TRBV28	TRBJ1-3	once	CASRAGLSGNTIYF	TGTGCCAGCAGGGCGGGGCTCTCTGGAAACACCATATATTTT
-	11	TRBV30	TRBJ1-1	-	CAWSVQKEAFF	TGTGCCTGGAGTGTACAAAAAGAAGCTTTCTTT
TRBD2	14	TRBV30	TRBJ2-3	-	CAWRLAGFTDTQYF	TGTGCCTGGAGACTAGCGGGGTTCACAGATACGCAGTATTTT